This TCR beta chain comes out of a study of low-dose radiotherapy and immunotherapy resistance in tumors. In the study overall: Treatment of Cohort 2 consisted of 1 Gy per fraction every two weeks, amounting to 13 Gy over 26 weeks. Every six weeks patients received intravenous ipilimumab 1 mg/kg, and every two weeks they received intravenous nivolumab 240 mg.

As for time point: after trial treatment. The treatment was: LDRT plus nivolumab, ipilimumab, low-dose cyclophosphamide and aspirin (RACIN trial). The study gave donors nivolumab, ipilimumab, aspirin, low-dose cyclophosphamide and low-dose radiotherapy. Priming of first-strand cDNA relied on TRAV- and TRBV-specific primers (covering alpha and beta chains). The PCR that amplified TCRs ran for about 20 cycles, relying on a constant-region primer and a V-primer adapter. mRNA that had been isolated underwent amplification through in vitro transcription. TCRdb reprocessed the reads with MiXCR, giving one entry per CDR3 protein. Among 30,000 or so distinct CDR3 sequences listed, 45% to 55% were seen once. This clonotype was seen ten or more times. J lost 4 bases, V lost 4 bases, and 7 bases had no gene match. The CDR3 covers 14 residues. CDR1 SQVTM and CDR2 ANQGSEA come from the germline V gene.

The clonotype was recovered from a male donor with gallbladder cancer. The chain recombines TRBV29-1 with TRBJ2-5, with 9 bases that match TRBD2. Here the sequenced sample was PBMCs, taken after low-dose radiotherapy plus immunotherapy. The CDR3 reads CSVVGRGGGETQYF. In nucleotides, the CDR3 is TGCAGCGTTGTTGGGCGGGGGGGGGGAGAGACCCAGTACTTC. The full variable domain, rest sourced from reference TRBV29-1 and TRBJ2-5, is SAVISQKPSRDICQRGTSLTIQCQVDSQVTMMFWYRQQPGQSLTLIATANQGSEATYESGFVIDKFPISRPNLTFSTLTVSNMSPEDSSIYLCSVVGRGGGETQYFGPGTRLLVL.